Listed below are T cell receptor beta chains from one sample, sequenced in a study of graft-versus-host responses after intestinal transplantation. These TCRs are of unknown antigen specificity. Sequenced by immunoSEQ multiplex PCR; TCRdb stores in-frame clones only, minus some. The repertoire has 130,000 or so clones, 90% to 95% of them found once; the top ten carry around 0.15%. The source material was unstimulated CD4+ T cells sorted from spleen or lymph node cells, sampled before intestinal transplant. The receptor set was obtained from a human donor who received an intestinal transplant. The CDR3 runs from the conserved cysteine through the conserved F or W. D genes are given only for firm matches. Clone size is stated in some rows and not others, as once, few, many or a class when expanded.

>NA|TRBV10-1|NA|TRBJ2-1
TGCGCCGGACCCGCTTCCTTGACAGGATTAAACAATGAGCAGTTCTTC
CAGPASLTGLNNEQFF
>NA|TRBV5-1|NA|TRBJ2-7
TGCGCCAGCAGCCCCGCAGGGGTCTCTTGGGAGCAGTACTTC
CASSPAGVSWEQYF
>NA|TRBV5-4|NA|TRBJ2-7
TGTGCCAGCAGCCCCTCGGGACATACCTACGAGCAGTACTTC
CASSPSGHTYEQYF
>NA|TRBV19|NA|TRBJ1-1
TGTGCCAGTAGTAGAGGGACTGAAGCTTTCTTT
CASSRGTEAFF
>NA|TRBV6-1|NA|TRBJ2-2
TGTGCCAGCGGGGGCCGATCGAACACCGGGGAGCTGTTTTTT
CASGGRSNTGELFF
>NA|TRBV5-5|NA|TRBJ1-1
TGTGCCAGCAGCTTACTTGGGGGGCCGAACACTGAAGCTTTCTTT
CASSLLGGPNTEAFF
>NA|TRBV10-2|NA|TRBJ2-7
TGCGCCAGCAGTGAAATAAAGACTACCCCCTACGAGCAGTACTTC
CASSEIKTTPYEQYF
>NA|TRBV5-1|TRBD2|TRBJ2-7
TGCGCCAGCAGCCCACGGACTAGCGGCGGTTCCTACGAGCAGTACTTC
CASSPRTSGGSYEQYF
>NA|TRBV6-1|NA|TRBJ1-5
TGTGCCAGCAGTGTAACCCAGGGGAGAGGGAGCAATCAGCCCCAGCATTTT
CASSVTQGRGSNQPQHF
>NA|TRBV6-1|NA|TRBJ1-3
TGTGCCAGCAGAGAAAGAACCTTTGGAAACACCATATATTTT
CASRERTFGNTIYF
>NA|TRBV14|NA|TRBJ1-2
TGTGCCAGCAGCCAAGATTGGCGTGGCTACACCTTC
CASSQDWRGYTF
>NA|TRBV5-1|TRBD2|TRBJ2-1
TGCGCCAGCAGCCAGCCGGGGGGTAATGAGCAGTTCTTC
CASSQPGGNEQFF
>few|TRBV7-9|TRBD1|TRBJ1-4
TGTGCCAGCAGCTCTCTACAGGGGGCGGATGGAAAACTGTTTTTT
CASSSLQGADGKLFF
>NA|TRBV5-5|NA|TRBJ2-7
TGTGCCAGCAGCTTGTCCGGGTTTAGTGTTAGCTACGAGCAGTACTTC
CASSLSGFSVSYEQYF
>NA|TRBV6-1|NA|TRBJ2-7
TGTGCCAGCAGTGAACGAGAGAAGGGTTTCTACGAGCAGTACTTC
CASSEREKGFYEQYF
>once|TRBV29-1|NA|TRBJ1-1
TGCAGCGCCTCACCAACAGTGTTGATAGCTGAAGCTTTCTTT
CSASPTVLIAEAFF
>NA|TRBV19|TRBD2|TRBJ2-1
TGTGCCAGTAGTGGGGCAGGGGGACTAGCGGGGGCTTCGGGGCAGTTCTTC
CASSGAGGLAGASGQFF
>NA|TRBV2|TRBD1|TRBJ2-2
TGTGCCAGCAGACCGGGACAGGGGGCTGGCGGGGAGCTGTTTTTT
CASRPGQGAGGELFF
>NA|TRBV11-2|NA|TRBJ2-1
TGTGCCAGCAGCATAGCCGAGGGGGGGTATTACAATGAGCAGTTCTTC
CASSIAEGGYYNEQFF
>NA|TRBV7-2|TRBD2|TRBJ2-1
TGTGCCAGCAGCTACGTGACTAGCGGGGGCTATGAGCAGTTCTTC
CASSYVTSGGYEQFF
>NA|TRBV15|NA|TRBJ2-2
TGTGCCACCAGCACCTACACCGGGGAGCTGTTTTTT
CATSTYTGELFF
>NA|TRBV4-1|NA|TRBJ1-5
TGCGCCAGCAGCCAGTGGGGGTCTCAGCCCCAGCATTTT
CASSQWGSQPQHF
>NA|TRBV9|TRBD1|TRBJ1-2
TGTGCCAGCAGCGGAACCATCCAACAGGGGGGCTATGGCTACACCTTC
CASSGTIQQGGYGYTF
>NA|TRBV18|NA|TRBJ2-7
TGTGCCAGCTCAACACAGGGTCTCTACGAGCAGTACTTC
CASSTQGLYEQYF
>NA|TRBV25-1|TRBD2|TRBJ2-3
TGTGCCAGCAGTGGACTAGCGGGGGGGCCCCAGGAAGATACGCAGTATTTT
CASSGLAGGPQEDTQYF
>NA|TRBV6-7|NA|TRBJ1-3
TGTGCCAGCAGTTACAGATTTCTCTCTGGAAACACCATATATTTT
CASSYRFLSGNTIYF
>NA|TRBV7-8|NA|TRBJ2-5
TGTGCCAGCAGCTTAGGCGGGTACCAAGAGACCCAGTACTTC
CASSLGGYQETQYF
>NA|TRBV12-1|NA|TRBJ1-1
TGTGCCAGCAGCTTTGAGGCGCCTGAAGCTTTCTTT
CASSFEAPEAFF
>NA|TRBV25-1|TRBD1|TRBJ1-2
TGTGCCAGCAGTGAAACAGGGGCCGGGTATGGCTACACCTTC
CASSETGAGYGYTF
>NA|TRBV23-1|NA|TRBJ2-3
TGCGCCAGCAGTCGGATGGACACAGATACGCAGTATTTT
CASSRMDTDTQYF
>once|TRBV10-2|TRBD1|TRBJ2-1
TGCGCCAGCAGCGAGGGAGTTGGACAGGTTTACAATGAGCAGTTCTTC
CASSEGVGQVYNEQFF
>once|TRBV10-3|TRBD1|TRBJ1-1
TGTGCCATCAGTCAAACAGGGGAGGGGTCGAACACTGAAGCTTTCTTT
CAISQTGEGSNTEAFF
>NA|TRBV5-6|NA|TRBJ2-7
TGTGCCAGCAGCTTGGCCGGATCAAGCTCCTACGAGCAGTACTTC
CASSLAGSSSYEQYF
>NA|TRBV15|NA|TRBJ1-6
TGTGCCACCAGCAGAGTAGCAGGAAACAATTCACCCCTCCACTTT
CATSRVAGNNSPLHF